This TCR beta chain was obtained from a study of T cell repertoires in cytomegalovirus infection. This clonotype showed up many times. From the reads, TCRdb called clonotypes with MiXCR, one entry per CDR3 protein. The sample lists approximately 250,000 distinct CDR3 sequences; around 9% were seen once. Specimen: PBMCs. This clonotype was sampled from a human donor in good health (CMV status not recorded). Some clones in this sample may be carry-over from other donors' samples.

CDR3 coding DNA: TGTGCCAGCAGAAACACCGGGGAGCTGTTTTTT. Its translation: CASRNTGELFF. The J gene is TRBJ2-2, the V gene TRBV6-2 or TRBV6-3; D gene unclear. The CDR3 consists of 11 residues. V lost 6 bases and J lost 2, with 1 base in between. Germline V lookup: CDR1 MNHEY, CDR2 SVGEGT.